These 32 T cell receptor beta chains originate from one sample sequenced in a study of T-cell memory formation after mild COVID-19. Each CDR3 protein gets one entry after TCRdb re-called the 5' RACE reads with MiXCR. The profile shows under 250,000 distinct CDR3 sequences, roughly 15% of them singletons. Source material: PBMCs or a T cell subset sorted from them (not recorded which). The source of these receptors is an adult woman who had mild COVID-19 (a few samples of this study predate the infection). Cell type and time point are not known.

Concerning this clonotype: This may arise from a read error, as a much more abundant clone is one base away. The chain recombines TRBV5-1 with TRBJ2-1; D possibly matches TRBD1 or TRBD2 (6 bases each). Trimming shortened V by 1 base and J by 9 bases, and 20 bases separated the two germline ends. Per the germline V gene, CDR1 is SGHRS and CDR2 is YFSETQ. CDR3 length: 16 residues. CDR3 bases: TGCGCCAGCAGCTTGCGGGGGACACCACCAAACACTGAGCAGTTCTTC. Translation gives CASSLRGTPPNTEQFF.

This clonotype showed up just a few times. The genes are TRBV7-6 and TRBJ2-7, with D perhaps TRBD2 (5 bases). The CDR3 runs to 14 residues. Deletions cut 5 bases from V and 3 bases from J, with 14 bases between. Germline CDR1 SGHVS, CDR2 FNYEAQ. The CDR3 protein is CASSRNGEVYEQYF. CDR3 bases: TGTGCCAGCAGCCGAAACGGGGAAGTCTACGAGCAGTACTTC.

The genes are TRBV10-3 and TRBJ1-1, with 11 nucleotides matching TRBD1. CDR3 size: 13 residues. In germline, CDR1 is ENHRY, CDR2 SYGVKD. The J segment lost 4 bases and the V segment lost 6 bases, leaving 1 base of the junction unmatched. This CDR3 is CAIRGTGGTEAFF. CDR3 DNA: TGTGCCATCAGGGGGACAGGGGGCACTGAAGCTTTCTTT.

This clonotype was observed a handful of times. The chain recombines TRBV3-1 with TRBJ1-3, with 9 positions matching TRBD1. Losses at the gene ends were 3 bases for V and 0 bases for J; bases not matched to a gene: 3. The CDR3 extends over 16 amino acids. The germline CDR1 and CDR2 sequences are LGHDT and YNNKEL (reference sequence). The CDR3 loop reads CASSQGQGSSGNTIYF. The CDR3 nucleotides read TGTGCCAGCAGCCAGGGACAGGGAAGCTCTGGAAACACCATATATTTT. Combining the CDR3 with reference TRBV3-1 and TRBJ1-3 gives the whole variable domain DTAVSQTPKYLVTQMGNDKSIKCEQNLGHDTMYWYKQDSKKFLKIMFSYNNKELIINETVPNRFSPKSPDKAHLNLHINSLELGDSAVYFCASSQGQGSSGNTIYFGEGSWLTVV.

The chain links TRBV18 to TRBJ1-5; the D is unclear. CDR3 length equals 13 residues. Between the trimmed V and J ends, which lost 6 bases and 4 bases, there was a span of 10 bases. Per the germline V gene, CDR1 is KGHSH and CDR2 is LQKENI. The CDR3 loop is CASSTGENQPQHF. CDR3 DNA: TGTGCCAGCTCCACCGGGGAGAATCAGCCCCAGCATTTT.

This clonotype was counted only a few times. The chain couples TRBV7-9 to TRBJ2-4; D may be TRBD1 or TRBD2 (5 bases each). Germline CDR1 SEHNR, CDR2 FQNEAQ (reference sequence). Trimming left V 2 bases short and J 1 base short, with 12 bases between. CDR3 length: 16 amino acids. CDR3 nucleotides: TGTGCCAGCAGCTTAATTCCGGGACCGGCCAAAAACATTCAGTACTTC. Translated, it gives CASSLIPGPAKNIQYF.

V gene TRBV7-2 combines with J gene TRBJ1-5; possible D gene TRBD1, 6 bases. The CDR3 extends over 15 amino acids. Germline lookup yields CDR1 SGHTA and CDR2 FQGNSA. Trimming left V 5 bases short and J 4 bases short, with 15 bases between. The CDR3 coding sequence is TGTGCCAGCAGCGCGACCCAGGGGATTAATCAGCCCCAGCATTTT. Translating it yields CASSATQGINQPQHF.

The V call is TRBV3-1, the J call TRBJ2-7; maybe TRBD1 (6 bases). V lost 10 bases, J lost 0 bases, and 10 bases lay in between. The germline gives CDR1 LGHDT, CDR2 YNNKEL (reference sequence). The CDR3 covers 12 residues. The CDR3 reads CATGQSSYEQYF. The CDR3 bases are TGTGCCACCGGACAGAGCTCCTACGAGCAGTACTTC.

This clonotype has only a few counts. The rearrangement links TRBV7-2 to TRBJ1-1; tentatively, D is TRBD1 (5 bases). Trimming cost V 5 bases and J 3 bases, with 10 bases left between them. The germline V gene encodes CDR1 SGHTA and CDR2 FQGNSA. CDR3 length: 13 residues. CDR3 sequence reads: CASSILRDTEAFF. The CDR3 DNA is TGTGCCAGCAGCATCCTCAGGGACACTGAAGCTTTCTTT.

The chain joins TRBV5-5 to TRBJ1-3; D might be TRBD1 (6 bases). Germline V lookup: CDR1 SGHKS, CDR2 YYEKEE (reference sequence). V lost 3 bases to trimming and J lost 3 bases, with 19 bases between them. CDR3 length: 17 residues. Here the CDR3 DNA reads TGTGCCAGCAGCTACGATAGTACAGGGAGTTTTGGAAACACCATATATTTT. Translating gives CASSYDSTGSFGNTIYF.

Only one count was recorded for this clonotype. The rearrangement joins TRBV27 to TRBJ1-4, with 7 bases that match TRBD1. The CDR3 extends over 14 amino acids. Germline trimming cut 5 bases from V and 7 bases from J; bases unmatched to any gene: 7. Germline V gene sequence: CDR1 MNHEY, CDR2 SMNVEV (reference sequence). The CDR3 loop is CASSRRYRGEKLFF. The CDR3 DNA follows: TGTGCCAGCAGTCGGAGGTACAGGGGTGAAAAACTGTTTTTT.

This clonotype was detected only a few times. V and J are TRBV18 and TRBJ2-1; D is uncertain. This CDR3 comprises 14 residues. The V and J ends lost 0 bases and 6 bases respectively, with 9 bases between them. The germline V gene encodes CDR1 KGHSH and CDR2 LQKENI. In DNA form, the CDR3 reads TGTGCCAGCTCACCACCACCGGTTGCCAATGAGCAGTTCTTC. It encodes CASSPPPVANEQFF.

Ten or more counts support this clonotype. This chain joins TRBV5-1 and TRBJ2-7, with a weak D call TRBD2 (5 bases). This CDR3 is 13 amino acids long. Trimming stripped 4 bases from V and 6 bases from J, with 14 bases between. The germline V gene encodes CDR1 SGHRS and CDR2 YFSETQ. In DNA form, the CDR3 reads TGCGCCAGCAGCCGTGATAAGAGCGGCGAGCAGTACTTC. It codes for CASSRDKSGEQYF.

This clonotype has a handful of counts. This rearrangement joins TRBV19 to TRBJ2-1; TRBD2 aligns across 10 bases. Germline CDR1 reads LNHDA; CDR2 reads SQIVND (reference sequence). There are 16 residues in the CDR3. V dropped 4 bases and J dropped 7; count of bases not matched to a gene: 10. This CDR3 reads CASSREAGGPRNEQFF. The CDR3 DNA sequence: TGTGCCAGTAGTAGAGAAGCGGGAGGGCCAAGGAATGAGCAGTTCTTC. Together with reference TRBV19 and TRBJ2-1, the CDR3 gives the full variable domain: DGGITQSPKYLFRKEGQNVTLSCEQNLNHDAMYWYRQDPGQGLRLIYYSQIVNDFQKGDIAEGYSVSREKKESFPLTVTSAQKNPTAFYLCASSREAGGPRNEQFFGPGTRLTVL.

This rearrangement joins TRBV7-7 to TRBJ2-7; D is tentatively TRBD1 or TRBD2 (5 bases each). The ends were cut back, 1 base at V and 8 bases at J, with 15 bases in the middle. CDR3 length equals 14 residues. Per germline, CDR1 SSHAT and CDR2 FNYEAQ (reference sequence). CDR3 DNA: TGTGCCAGCAGCTTAGGGGACGGTACCACACAGCAGTACTTC. This encodes CASSLGDGTTQQYF. Together with reference TRBV7-7 and TRBJ2-7, the CDR3 gives the full variable domain: GAGVSQSPRYKVTKRGQDVTLRCDPISSHATLYWYQQALGQGPEFLTYFNYEAQPDKSGLPSDRFSAERPEGSISTLTIQRTEQRDSAMYRCASSLGDGTTQQYFGPGTRLTVT.

In this sample, this clonotype turned up a few times. This chain joins TRBV24-1 and TRBJ1-2, with 9 bases identical to TRBD1. The CDR3 is 16 amino acids. V gave up 2 bases and J gave up 2 bases; unmatched junction bases: 5. CDR1 is KGHDR and CDR2 is SFDVKD in the germline V gene. CDR3 DNA sequence: TGTGCCACCAGTGATTCCCACAGGGGGCGGAACTATGGCTACACCTTC. Translated: CATSDSHRGRNYGYTF.

The chain couples TRBV2 to TRBJ1-1; D gene uncertain. This CDR3 is 14 amino acids long. Trimming took off 7 bases at V and 1 base at J, with 13 bases between the two ends. Per germline, CDR1 SNHLY and CDR2 FYNNEI. The DNA for the CDR3 is TGTGCCAGCACCGTGGCAGGAACGAACACTGAAGCTTTCTTT. Its protein product is CASTVAGTNTEAFF.

This clonotype was observed a few times. This sequence joins TRBV3-1 and TRBJ1-1; no clear D gene. Per germline, CDR1 LGHDT and CDR2 YNNKEL (reference sequence). V was cut by 2 bases and J by 6 bases, with 16 bases left in between. The CDR3 covers 15 residues. CDR3 loop: CASSQNIAPAAEAFF. CDR3 coding DNA: TGTGCCAGCAGCCAAAATATTGCGCCTGCCGCTGAAGCTTTCTTT.

This clonotype was counted between two and nine times. The V and J genes are TRBV7-9 and TRBJ2-3; 9 bases match TRBD2. CDR3 length: 14 residues. V lost 1 base to trimming and J lost 14 bases; unmatched junction nucleotides: 10. Germline V gives CDR1 SEHNR, CDR2 FQNEAQ (reference sequence). The CDR3 protein is CASSLEVLAGQGYF. The CDR3 bases are TGTGCCAGCAGCTTAGAAGTACTAGCGGGCCAAGGGTATTTT.

In this sample, this clonotype turned up a few times. The chain is built from TRBV30 and TRBJ1-2; TRBD1 aligns across 8 bases. This CDR3 has 13 residues. Germline V lookup: CDR1 GTSNPN, CDR2 SVGIG (reference sequence). V trimming: 4 bases; J trimming: 6 bases; junction bases outside the gene matches: 7. The CDR3 DNA follows: TGTGCCTGGAATCCGACAGGGGAAGATGGCTACACCTTC. This encodes CAWNPTGEDGYTF.

The V call is TRBV7-2, the J call TRBJ1-2; D gene ambiguous. Germline values: CDR1 SGHTA, CDR2 FQGNSA. The CDR3 is made up of 15 amino acids. The V end lost 0 bases, the J end lost 2 bases, and 10 bases lay between the germline ends. This CDR3 reads CASSLAWGENYGYTF. The CDR3 bases are TGTGCCAGCAGCTTAGCGTGGGGAGAAAACTATGGCTACACCTTC.

This clonotype was seen more than once but under ten times. The V gene is TRBV7-6, the J gene TRBJ2-3; perhaps TRBD1 as D (6 bases). V lost 2 bases, J lost 1 base, and 13 bases lay in between. There are 16 residues in the CDR3. CDR1 SGHVS and CDR2 FNYEAQ come from the germline V gene. Written as DNA, the CDR3 is TGTGCCAGCAGCTTAATGCAGGGGCCGCGCACAGATACGCAGTATTTT. Protein: CASSLMQGPRTDTQYF.

There are a few counts of this clonotype. This rearrangement joins TRBV7-9 to TRBJ1-2, with 12 bases identical to TRBD1. Per the germline V gene, CDR1 is SEHNR and CDR2 is FQNEAQ (reference sequence). The V and J ends lost 5 bases and 5 bases, in that order; junction bases with no gene match: 9. The CDR3 has 16 amino acids. The CDR3 nucleotides read TGTGCCAGCAGCCGCCTGGGACAGGGGGCTGATTATGGCTACACCTTC. It is translated as CASSRLGQGADYGYTF.

The sample holds a few counts of this clonotype. The genes are TRBV5-1 and TRBJ1-1; no definite D call. Germline CDR1 and CDR2: SGHRS and YFSETQ. The V end lost 3 bases, the J end lost 3 bases, and 21 bases lay between the germline ends. The CDR3 consists of 17 residues. CDR3 region: CASSSRPGGSRHTEAFF. The CDR3 nucleotides read TGCGCCAGCAGCTCCCGCCCGGGAGGGTCGAGGCACACTGAAGCTTTCTTT.

The chain links TRBV5-1 to TRBJ2-7, with TRBD2 matching 11 bases. Germline trimming cut 5 bases from V and 6 bases from J; bases unmatched to any gene: 13. The CDR3 is made up of 16 amino acids. Germline V gene lookup returns CDR1 SGHRS and CDR2 YFSETQ. CDR3 sequence reads: CASRSGTSGNSGEQYF. In DNA form, the CDR3 reads TGCGCCAGCAGGTCGGGGACTAGCGGCAATTCCGGCGAGCAGTACTTC.

The chain employs TRBV4-1 and TRBJ2-1; D tentatively reads TRBD1 or TRBD2 (5 bases each). From germline, CDR1 is MGHRA and CDR2 YSYEKL. This CDR3 comprises 17 residues. V dropped 4 bases and J dropped 3 bases, with 19 bases sitting between them. This CDR3 reads CASSRTATGLNYNEQFF. The DNA for the CDR3 is TGCGCCAGCAGCCGCACCGCCACGGGGCTAAACTACAATGAGCAGTTCTTC.

The table lists this clonotype with a few counts. The V gene is TRBV20-1, the J gene TRBJ1-1; D remains ambiguous. There are 14 residues in the CDR3. The V gene's germline CDR1 is DFQATT and CDR2 SNEGSKA (reference sequence). Trimming stripped 0 bases from V and 1 base from J, with 9 bases between. The DNA for the CDR3 is TGCAGTGCTAGAGAGAAACTGACGAACACTGAAGCTTTCTTT. Residues: CSAREKLTNTEAFF.

This clonotype was seen at least ten times. The chain uses TRBV6-1 and TRBJ2-3, with no clear D. CDR1 MNHNS and CDR2 SASEGT come from the germline V gene. Trimming pared 2 bases from V and 5 bases from J, leaving 8 bases between. This CDR3 is built from 13 residues. CDR3 amino acids: CASSENPLDTQYF. CDR3 DNA: TGTGCCAGCAGTGAAAACCCCCTAGATACGCAGTATTTT.

The chain couples TRBV6-5 to TRBJ2-5; a weak D match, TRBD2 (6 bases). The V gene lost 2 bases and the J gene lost 1 base, with 11 bases spanning the gap. There are 15 residues in the CDR3. Germline CDR1 is MNHEY and CDR2 is SVGAGI. In DNA, the CDR3 is TGTGCCAGCAGTTACGGGCGGGGCCTCCAAGAGACCCAGTACTTC. Protein product: CASSYGRGLQETQYF.

This clonotype was seen only a few times. The chain carries TRBV3-1 and TRBJ1-1; a possible D gene is TRBD1 (5 bases). Germline lookup yields CDR1 LGHDT and CDR2 YNNKEL (reference sequence). This CDR3 is built from 15 residues. V lost 4 bases and J 5 bases, leaving 17 bases between the germline ends. The CDR3 reads CASSRSVGVRTEAFF. The CDR3 DNA is TGTGCCAGCAGCCGCAGTGTGGGGGTGCGTACTGAAGCTTTCTTT. Together with reference TRBV3-1 and TRBJ1-1, the CDR3 gives the full variable domain: DTAVSQTPKYLVTQMGNDKSIKCEQNLGHDTMYWYKQDSKKFLKIMFSYNNKELIINETVPNRFSPKSPDKAHLNLHINSLELGDSAVYFCASSRSVGVRTEAFFGQGTRLTVV.

This clonotype was seen a handful of times. The rearrangement joins TRBV15 to TRBJ2-7; no clear D gene. Germline V gives CDR1 LNHNV, CDR2 YYDKDF (reference sequence). V lost 0 bases to trimming and J lost 3 bases, with 12 bases between them. The CDR3 loop spans 15 amino acids. CDR3: CATSRDRFTVYEQYF. CDR3 in DNA: TGTGCCACCAGCAGAGATAGGTTTACAGTCTACGAGCAGTACTTC.

As to this clonotype: Germline and junction disagree at one end, which may indicate a read error. The V and J genes are TRBV7-7 and TRBJ2-1, with 9 bases that match TRBD2. CDR1 is SSHAT, CDR2 FNYEAQ, per germline (reference sequence). This CDR3 is built from 16 residues. CDR3 DNA sequence: TGTGCTAGCAGCTTAGGGGCTAGCGGGGATCACAATGAGCAGTTCTTC. Amino acid sequence: CASSLGASGDHNEQFF.